This is a list of T cell receptor beta chains from one sample in a study of identical twins. From the 5' RACE reads, TCRdb called clonotypes with MiXCR, one entry per CDR3 protein. The sample lists more than 200,000 distinct CDR3 sequences; more than 13% were seen once. Sequencing used memory (CD45RO+) T cells sorted from blood. These receptors were taken from a woman aged 18-30 years in good health. The CDR3 runs from the conserved cysteine through the conserved F or W. D genes are given only for firm matches. Clone size is stated in some rows and not others, as once, few, many or a class when expanded.

j_call clone_size v_call d_call cdr3_length cdr3_aa cdr3_nt
TRBJ2-5 few TRBV7-2 TRBD1 14 CASSLGGRQGAQYF TGTGCCAGCAGCTTGGGTGGGCGACAGGGAGCCCAGTACTTC
TRBJ2-6 many TRBV12-3/TRBV12-4 . 12 CASKAGANVLTF TGTGCCAGCAAAGCCGGGGCCAACGTCCTGACTTTC
TRBJ1-6 . TRBV6-5 TRBD1 17 CASSYSWTGAPNSPLHF TGTGCCAGCAGTTACTCTTGGACAGGGGCCCCCAATTCACCCCTCCACTTT
TRBJ2-3 . TRBV11-3 . 12 CASSLGPWTQYF TGTGCCAGCAGCCTGGGACCTTGGACGCAGTATTTT
TRBJ2-1 few TRBV10-3 . 12 CAISAINNEQFF TGTGCCATCAGCGCGATTAACAATGAGCAGTTCTTC
TRBJ2-5 few TRBV5-6 TRBD2 17 CASSLLGLENQRETQYF TGTGCCAGCAGCTTGTTGGGACTAGAGAATCAAAGAGAGACCCAGTACTTC
TRBJ2-2 . TRBV3-1 . 12 CASSQEYGELFF TGTGCCAGCAGCCAAGAGTACGGGGAGCTGTTTTTT
TRBJ2-7 . TRBV5-1 . 13 CASSSGATYEQYF TGCGCCAGCAGCTCCGGGGCCACCTACGAGCAGTACTTC
TRBJ2-7 many TRBV29-1 TRBD2 13 CSATSGGPYEQYF TGCAGTGCCACTAGCGGGGGGCCCTACGAGCAGTACTTC
TRBJ2-3 few TRBV5-1 TRBD2 15 CASSLSGGITDTQYF TGCGCCAGCAGCTTGAGCGGGGGGATTACAGATACGCAGTATTTT
TRBJ2-2 . TRBV6-2/TRBV6-3 . 11 CASNAGGELFF TGTGCCAGCAATGCCGGCGGGGAGCTGTTTTTT
TRBJ2-7 few TRBV4-3 . 15 CASSRKLDRPYEQYF TGCGCCAGCAGCCGAAAACTCGACAGGCCCTACGAGCAGTACTTC
TRBJ1-2 . TRBV27 . 12 CASSGPLRTYTF TGTGCCAGCTCCGGCCCGTTACGGACTTACACCTTC
TRBJ2-2 . TRBV7-9 TRBD1 15 CASSPRGLSTGELFF TGTGCCAGCAGCCCCAGGGGGTTAAGCACCGGGGAGCTGTTTTTT
TRBJ2-1 many TRBV5-1 TRBD2 17 CASSLTRLAASYNEQFF TGCGCCAGCAGCCTTACGAGACTAGCGGCCTCCTACAATGAGCAGTTCTTC
TRBJ2-5 . TRBV5-1 . 12 CASYSVQETQYF TGCGCCAGCTATAGCGTCCAAGAGACCCAGTACTTC
TRBJ1-3 many TRBV2 . 16 CASSFSLPYSGNTIYF TGTGCCAGCAGTTTTTCCCTCCCGTACTCTGGAAACACCATATATTTT
TRBJ2-1 many TRBV7-2 . 13 CASRRAARGEQFF TGTGCCAGCAGACGAGCCGCTCGAGGGGAGCAGTTCTTC
TRBJ2-7 . TRBV6-1 TRBD1 15 CASSEGTGGSYEQYF TGTGCCAGCAGTGAAGGGACAGGGGGCTCCTACGAGCAGTACTTC
TRBJ2-1 many TRBV24-1 . 16 CATSDSGQGDPNEQFF .
TRBJ1-1 . TRBV5-1 . 13 CASYNEGNTEAFF TGCGCCAGCTACAACGAGGGGAACACTGAAGCTTTCTTT
TRBJ2-1 few TRBV9 . 16 CASSVHARSSYNEQFF TGTGCCAGCAGCGTCCACGCACGGAGCTCCTACAATGAGCAGTTCTTC
TRBJ1-1 few TRBV20-1 TRBD1 11 CSATTGDEAFF TGCAGTGCAACTACAGGGGATGAAGCTTTCTTT
TRBJ1-2 . TRBV29-1 . 13 CSVQDSLLGGYTF TGCAGCGTCCAGGACAGCTTGTTGGGGGGCTACACCTTC
TRBJ1-2 many TRBV15 . 15 CATSRDRVQTYGYTF TGTGCCACCAGCAGAGATCGGGTACAGACCTATGGCTACACCTTC
TRBJ2-3 few TRBV12-3/TRBV12-4 TRBD2 19 CTSSLVGTSGGTSTDTQYF TGTACCAGCAGTTTAGTCGGGACTAGCGGGGGGACTAGCACAGATACGCAGTATTTT
TRBJ2-2 few TRBV7-2 . 14 CASSILINTGELFF TGTGCCAGCAGCATCCTGATTAACACCGGGGAGCTGTTTTTT
TRBJ1-1 . TRBV11-2 . 15 CASSLRAGLEGEAFF TGTGCCAGCAGTCTAAGGGCAGGGTTGGAGGGTGAAGCTTTCTTT
TRBJ1-3 many TRBV18 . 12 CASSPEGNTIYF TGTGCCAGCTCACCCGAAGGAAACACCATATATTTT